This T cell receptor beta chain was sequenced for a study of T-cell reconstitution after alpha-beta-depleted transplantation in children. About this clonotype: The target antigen is unknown.

Germline V gives CDR1 SGHRS, CDR2 YFSETQ. V lost 0 bases, J lost 5 bases, and 9 bases lay in between. The CDR3 is 14 amino acids. Unique molecular identifiers tagged the TCRbeta library. Using its own MiXCR run on the PCR reads, TCRdb lists one record per CDR3 protein. The sample includes about a million distinct CDR3 sequences, less than 30% of them seen just once. Whole-study results and caveats: Recipient T cells and thymic progenitors that survived gave rise to the high TCRbeta diversity observed at day 60 in some patients. T-cell counts and diversity at one year following transplant were attributed mainly to newly produced T cells. Alpha-beta T cells about two months after transplant reportedly derived from several hundred expanded graft clones.

The V call is TRBV5-1, the J call TRBJ1-5; D is perhaps TRBD1 (6 bases). Material: PBMCs, mostly from graft donor cells, obtained 360 days after TCRalphabeta/CD19-depleted stem cell transplant. This receptor was identified in a boy under two years old who had a stem cell transplant for SCID, so the T cells may come from the graft donor. The CDR3 spells CASSLEGGYQPQHF. CDR3 DNA: TGCGCCAGCAGCTTGGAAGGGGGGTATCAGCCCCAGCATTTT.